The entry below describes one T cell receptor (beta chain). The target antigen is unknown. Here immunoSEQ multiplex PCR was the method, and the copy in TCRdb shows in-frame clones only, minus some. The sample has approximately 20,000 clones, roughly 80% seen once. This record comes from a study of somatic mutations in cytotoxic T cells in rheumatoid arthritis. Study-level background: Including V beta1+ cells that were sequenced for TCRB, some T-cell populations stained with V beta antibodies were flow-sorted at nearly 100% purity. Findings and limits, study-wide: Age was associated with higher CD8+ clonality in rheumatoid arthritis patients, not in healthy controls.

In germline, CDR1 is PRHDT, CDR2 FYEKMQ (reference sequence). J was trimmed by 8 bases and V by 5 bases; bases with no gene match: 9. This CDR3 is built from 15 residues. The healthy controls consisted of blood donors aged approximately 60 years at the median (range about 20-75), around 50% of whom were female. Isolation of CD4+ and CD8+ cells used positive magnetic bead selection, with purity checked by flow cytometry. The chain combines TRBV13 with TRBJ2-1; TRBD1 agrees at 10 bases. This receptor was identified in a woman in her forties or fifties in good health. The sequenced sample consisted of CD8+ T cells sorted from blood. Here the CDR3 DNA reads TGTGCCAGCAGCCCCGACCGACAGGGGGCCTATGAGCAGTTCTTC. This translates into CASSPDRQGAYEQFF.